This T cell receptor beta chain appears in the sequencing data of a study of cytomegalovirus exposure and HLA in healthy donors. Germline-derived CDR1 and CDR2 are SGHRS and YFSETQ. The CDR3 has 11 residues. Regarding this clone: Its antigen is unidentified.

With 60 Vbeta and 13 Jbeta primers, the PCR was carried out. TCRdb keeps only in-frame clones here, not all; method: immunoSEQ multiplex PCR. The table for this sample gives 120,000 or so clones. Study outcomes and limitations: The study flagged some 170 TCR beta chains as cytomegalovirus-associated. A later analysis reportedly found that, within productive TCRs, an Asian-associated ancestry cluster had fewer N-insertions than the mean observed across the approximately 690 donors.

Despite likely unrecorded immune exposures, the donors were nominally healthy at the time of sampling. The chain has TRBV5-1 and TRBJ2-5; D gene ambiguous. The end of the DNA aligns better with TRBJ2-7, so the J call may be wrong. Material: PBMCs. This receptor was obtained from a man between 18 and 29 years old in good health and CMV-seronegative. CDR3 residues: CASSSQYEQYF. The CDR3 nucleotides are TGCGCCAGCAGCTCCCAATACGAGCAGTACTTC.